This T cell receptor (beta chain) originates from a study of T-cell reconstitution after alpha-beta-depleted transplantation in children. Study findings and constraints: Diversity of TCRbeta at day 60 was high in some patients, arising from surviving recipient T cells and thymic progenitors. Several hundred expanded graft clones reportedly were the source of alpha-beta T cells about two months after transplant. When one year had passed after transplant, most T-cell counts and diversity came from newly produced T cells.

Unique molecular identifiers tagged the TCRbeta library. Via MiXCR, TCRdb re-called the PCR reads, giving one row per CDR3 protein. Among about 980,000 distinct CDR3 sequences listed, roughly 29% were seen once. The CDR3 sequence is 16 residues long. Germline lookup yields CDR1 SGDLS and CDR2 YYNGEE. V was pared by 0 bases and J by 3 bases, with 8 bases of the junction left unmatched. In the case of this clonotype: What it recognizes is unknown.

V gene TRBV9 combines with J gene TRBJ2-7; 8 bases map to TRBD2. The sequence was obtained from a boy younger than two who had a stem cell transplant for SCID, so the T cells may come from the graft donor. The material sequenced was PBMCs, mostly from graft donor cells, taken 360 days after TCRalphabeta/CD19-depleted stem cell transplant. The DNA for the CDR3 is TGTGCCAGCAGCGTAGCGCCGGGACTAGGAATCTACGAGCAGTACTTC. It specifies CASSVAPGLGIYEQYF.